Listed below are T cell receptor beta chains from one sample, sequenced in a study of T cell responses to AZD1222 COVID-19 vaccine. Sequenced by immunoSEQ multiplex PCR; TCRdb stores in-frame clones only, minus some. The sample comprises about 120,000 clones, less than 95% of which are singletons, and roughly 5.7% rests with the top ten. This specimen consisted of peripheral blood, obtained on day 0 of AZD1222 vaccination. These TCRs come from an adult in good health. Each CDR3 is given with its conserved first and last residue. D genes are given only for firm matches. Only some rows state a clone size, as once, few, many or a class for expanded clones.

j_call	v_call	d_call	clone_size	cdr3_aa	cdr3_nt
TRBJ1-2	TRBV6-5	NA	NA	CASSRQGYGYTF	TGTGCCAGCAGTCGGCAGGGCTATGGCTACACCTTC
TRBJ1-1	TRBV19	NA	NA	CASSISGPGMNTEAFF	TGTGCCAGTAGTATATCGGGTCCGGGTATGAACACTGAAGCTTTCTTT
TRBJ1-1	TRBV2	TRBD1	once	CASSPTGVNTEAFF	TGTGCCAGCAGTCCAACAGGGGTGAACACTGAAGCTTTCTTT
TRBJ2-3	TRBV27	TRBD2	NA	CASSATSGRAVSPVTQYF	TGTGCCAGCAGTGCGACTAGCGGGAGGGCCGTATCCCCCGTCACGCAGTATTTT
TRBJ2-5	TRBV30	NA	NA	CAWSRDLQETQYF	TGTGCCTGGAGTCGGGACTTGCAAGAGACCCAGTACTTC
TRBJ2-1	TRBV10-2	TRBD2	NA	CASSAGVGYEQFF	TGCGCCAGCTCCGCGGGAGTAGGGTATGAGCAGTTCTTC
TRBJ2-7	TRBV19	TRBD1	NA	CASSINRGAREQYF	TGTGCCAGTAGTATAAACAGGGGCGCACGCGAGCAGTACTTC
TRBJ2-2	TRBV5-5	TRBD1	once	CASSADRGGTGELFF	TGTGCCAGCAGCGCGGACAGGGGAGGGACCGGGGAGCTGTTTTTT
TRBJ2-7	TRBV28	NA	NA	CASSLNSLSYEQYF	TGTGCCAGCAGTTTAAACAGTCTAAGCTACGAGCAGTACTTC
TRBJ1-3	TRBV19	NA	NA	CASTSPRPFSGNTIYF	TGTGCCAGTACCTCACCCAGGCCTTTCTCTGGAAACACCATATATTTT
TRBJ2-1	TRBV2	NA	NA	CATSNGLWGYNEQFF	TGTGCCACTTCGAATGGGCTCTGGGGCTACAATGAGCAGTTCTTC